The rows below give T cell receptor beta chains drawn from one sample of a study of blood T cell repertoires in COVID-19. Sequencing was performed with immunoSEQ multiplex PCR; in TCRdb, only in-frame clones are kept and a portion is missing. The table records around 40,000 clones, roughly 87% of them present only once. Material: peripheral blood. The receptors here all came from a man aged 55 to 70 with COVID-19, enrolled during active disease. The CDR3 runs from the conserved cysteine through the conserved F or W. D genes are given only for firm matches. Where a row states a size, it is once, few, many or the class of an expanded clone; other rows omit it.

d_gene: TRBD1
v_gene: TRBV11-3
len: 17
abundance: once
j_gene: TRBJ1-1
CDR3aa: CASSLVRDRVNVYEAFF
CDR3nt: TGTGCCAGCAGCTTAGTACGGGACAGGGTAAATGTGTATGAAGCTTTCTTT

d_gene: NA
v_gene: TRBV5-5
len: 14
abundance: once
j_gene: TRBJ2-2
CDR3aa: CASSLDRSLVELFF
CDR3nt: TGTGCCAGCAGCTTAGACCGGAGCTTGGTGGAGCTGTTTTTT

d_gene: NA
v_gene: TRBV7-2
len: 15
abundance: few
j_gene: TRBJ2-6
CDR3aa: CASSLQGGGANVLTF
CDR3nt: TGTGCCAGCAGCTTACAGGGTGGTGGGGCCAACGTCCTGACTTTC

d_gene: NA
v_gene: TRBV2
len: 14
abundance: NA
j_gene: TRBJ1-4
CDR3aa: CASSAVATNEKLFF
CDR3nt: TGTGCCAGCAGCGCCGTAGCAACTAATGAAAAACTGTTTTTT

d_gene: NA
v_gene: TRBV29-1
len: 14
abundance: NA
j_gene: TRBJ2-7
CDR3aa: CSVGGGARIYEQYF
CDR3nt: TGCAGCGTAGGGGGTGGCGCTCGGATCTACGAGCAGTACTTC

d_gene: NA
v_gene: TRBV2
len: 14
abundance: NA
j_gene: TRBJ2-2
CDR3aa: CASSRVRVAGELFF
CDR3nt: TGTGCCAGCAGCAGGGTTCGAGTCGCCGGGGAGCTGTTTTTT

d_gene: NA
v_gene: TRBV11-3
len: 13
abundance: NA
j_gene: TRBJ2-5
CDR3aa: CASSYSGGETQYF
CDR3nt: TGTGCCAGCAGCTACTCAGGGGGGGAGACCCAGTACTTC

d_gene: NA
v_gene: TRBV7-9
len: 14
abundance: NA
j_gene: TRBJ1-1
CDR3aa: CASSQLKGGAEAFF
CDR3nt: TGTGCCAGCAGCCAGCTTAAGGGGGGGGCTGAAGCTTTCTTT

d_gene: NA
v_gene: TRBV29-1
len: 13
abundance: NA
j_gene: TRBJ1-1
CDR3aa: CSVDLQGSNEAFF
CDR3nt: TGCAGCGTCGATCTACAGGGCTCGAATGAAGCTTTCTTT

d_gene: NA
v_gene: TRBV5-1
len: 13
abundance: NA
j_gene: TRBJ2-1
CDR3aa: CASSLAQPNEQFF
CDR3nt: TGCGCCAGCAGCTTGGCACAACCCAATGAGCAGTTCTTC

d_gene: TRBD1
v_gene: TRBV7-9
len: 16
abundance: NA
j_gene: TRBJ1-4
CDR3aa: CASSKRDRGFSEKLFF
CDR3nt: TGTGCCAGCAGCAAACGGGACAGGGGGTTTAGTGAAAAACTGTTTTTT

d_gene: NA
v_gene: TRBV27
len: 18
abundance: NA
j_gene: TRBJ2-3
CDR3aa: CASSLEGPGNPFTDTQYF
CDR3nt: TGTGCCAGCAGTCTCGAAGGTCCGGGAAACCCCTTCACAGATACGCAGTATTTT

d_gene: TRBD1
v_gene: TRBV4-3
len: 15
abundance: NA
j_gene: TRBJ1-6
CDR3aa: CASSRWDSEGSPLHF
CDR3nt: TGCGCCAGCAGCCGATGGGACAGCGAGGGGTCACCCCTCCACTTT

d_gene: NA
v_gene: TRBV11-2
len: 15
abundance: NA
j_gene: TRBJ1-1
CDR3aa: CASSLMGGAPTEAFF
CDR3nt: TGTGCCAGCAGCTTAATGGGGGGGGCCCCCACTGAAGCTTTCTTT

d_gene: TRBD1
v_gene: TRBV7-3
len: 17
abundance: NA
j_gene: TRBJ2-6
CDR3aa: CASSYGQGHSGANVLTF
CDR3nt: TGTGCCAGCAGCTATGGACAGGGCCACTCTGGGGCCAACGTCCTGACTTTC

d_gene: TRBD2
v_gene: TRBV5-1
len: 14
abundance: NA
j_gene: TRBJ2-3
CDR3aa: CASNSGGGTDTQYF
CDR3nt: TGCGCCAGCAATAGCGGGGGGGGCACAGATACGCAGTATTTT

d_gene: NA
v_gene: TRBV20-1
len: 14
abundance: NA
j_gene: TRBJ1-6
CDR3aa: CSASGGLVNSPLHF
CDR3nt: TGCAGTGCTAGTGGGGGGCTAGTTAATTCACCCCTCCACTTT

d_gene: NA
v_gene: TRBV27
len: 13
abundance: NA
j_gene: TRBJ2-5
CDR3aa: CASSYAGWETQYF
CDR3nt: TGTGCCAGCAGTTACGCGGGTTGGGAGACCCAGTACTTC

d_gene: NA
v_gene: TRBV13
len: 12
abundance: NA
j_gene: TRBJ1-1
CDR3aa: CASQTGYTEAFF
CDR3nt: TGTGCCAGTCAAACAGGGTACACTGAAGCTTTCTTT

d_gene: TRBD2
v_gene: TRBV19
len: 13
abundance: NA
j_gene: TRBJ2-7
CDR3aa: CASSREGSYEQYF
CDR3nt: TGTGCCAGTAGTAGGGAGGGGTCCTACGAGCAGTACTTC

d_gene: NA
v_gene: TRBV30
len: 14
abundance: NA
j_gene: TRBJ1-2
CDR3aa: CASSRDTRDYGYTF
CDR3nt: TGTGCCTCGTCCCGGGACACGCGGGACTATGGCTACACCTTC

d_gene: TRBD2
v_gene: TRBV4-1
len: 16
abundance: few
j_gene: TRBJ2-7
CDR3aa: CASSQDRIAGEYEQYF
CDR3nt: TGCGCCAGCAGCCAAGATAGGATAGCGGGAGAGTACGAGCAGTACTTC

d_gene: NA
v_gene: TRBV14
len: 14
abundance: once
j_gene: TRBJ2-1
CDR3aa: CASSHGPRGNEQFF
CDR3nt: TGTGCCAGCAGTCACGGACCTAGGGGCAATGAGCAGTTCTTC

d_gene: TRBD2
v_gene: TRBV5-4
len: 18
abundance: NA
j_gene: TRBJ2-2
CDR3aa: CASSPPDGSGRNTGELFF
CDR3nt: TGTGCCAGCAGCCCCCCCGATGGTAGCGGGAGGAACACCGGGGAGCTGTTTTTT

d_gene: TRBD2
v_gene: TRBV29-1
len: 12
abundance: NA
j_gene: TRBJ2-3
CDR3aa: CSVHLAGDTQYF
CDR3nt: TGCAGCGTACATCTAGCGGGAGATACGCAGTATTTT

d_gene: NA
v_gene: TRBV6-5
len: 13
abundance: NA
j_gene: TRBJ1-4
CDR3aa: CASSYGQAEKLFF
CDR3nt: TGTGCCAGCAGTTACGGGCAGGCCGAAAAACTGTTTTTT

d_gene: NA
v_gene: TRBV27
len: 16
abundance: NA
j_gene: TRBJ2-5
CDR3aa: CASSSLPGLPPETQYF
CDR3nt: TGTGCCAGCAGTTCCCTACCGGGACTCCCACCAGAGACCCAGTACTTC

d_gene: TRBD1
v_gene: TRBV19
len: 15
abundance: once
j_gene: TRBJ2-1
CDR3aa: CASSRQGITYNEQFF
CDR3nt: TGTGCCAGTAGTCGACAGGGTATTACCTACAATGAGCAGTTCTTC

d_gene: TRBD2
v_gene: TRBV3-1/TRBV3-2
len: 12
abundance: NA
j_gene: TRBJ2-1
CDR3aa: CASSPGRLEQFF
CDR3nt: TGTGCCAGCAGCCCCGGGAGGTTGGAGCAGTTCTTC

d_gene: NA
v_gene: TRBV11-2
len: 16
abundance: NA
j_gene: TRBJ2-2
CDR3aa: CASSPRPRRGTGELFF
CDR3nt: TGTGCCAGCAGCCCCCGGCCTCGGAGGGGTACCGGGGAGCTGTTTTTT

d_gene: TRBD1
v_gene: TRBV10-3
len: 15
abundance: NA
j_gene: TRBJ2-7
CDR3aa: CAIRARDRGDYEQYF
CDR3nt: TGTGCCATCAGAGCGAGGGACAGGGGAGACTACGAGCAGTACTTC

d_gene: TRBD2
v_gene: TRBV27
len: 15
abundance: NA
j_gene: TRBJ2-1
CDR3aa: CASSFPGLAANEQFF
CDR3nt: TGTGCCAGCAGTTTCCCCGGACTAGCGGCCAATGAGCAGTTCTTC

d_gene: TRBD1
v_gene: TRBV29-1
len: 14
abundance: NA
j_gene: TRBJ2-3
CDR3aa: CSVAGGQHTDTQYF
CDR3nt: TGCAGCGTTGCTGGGGGACAGCACACAGATACGCAGTATTTT

d_gene: NA
v_gene: TRBV16
len: 15
abundance: NA
j_gene: TRBJ1-2
CDR3aa: CASSPRSQGLRGYTF
CDR3nt: TGTGCCAGCAGCCCTCGGAGCCAGGGGCTCAGGGGCTACACCTTC

d_gene: NA
v_gene: TRBV6-5
len: 13
abundance: NA
j_gene: TRBJ1-5
CDR3aa: CASSYSGGGPQHF
CDR3nt: TGTGCCAGCAGTTACTCGGGAGGGGGGCCCCAGCATTTT

d_gene: NA
v_gene: TRBV27
len: 13
abundance: NA
j_gene: TRBJ2-7
CDR3aa: CASSLSTSYEQYF
CDR3nt: TGTGCCAGCAGTTTATCTACATCCTACGAGCAGTACTTC

d_gene: NA
v_gene: TRBV7-9
len: 15
abundance: NA
j_gene: TRBJ1-2
CDR3aa: CASSLYTVEGYGYTF
CDR3nt: TGTGCCAGCAGCTTGTATACAGTCGAGGGCTATGGCTACACCTTC

d_gene: NA
v_gene: TRBV28
len: 12
abundance: NA
j_gene: TRBJ2-7
CDR3aa: CASSWGVYEQYF
CDR3nt: TGTGCCAGCAGTTGGGGAGTTTACGAGCAGTACTTC

d_gene: NA
v_gene: TRBV6-5
len: 14
abundance: NA
j_gene: TRBJ1-1
CDR3aa: CASSYSPGITEAFF
CDR3nt: TGTGCCAGCAGTTACTCGCCGGGAATCACTGAAGCTTTCTTT

d_gene: TRBD2
v_gene: TRBV19
len: 16
abundance: NA
j_gene: TRBJ2-1
CDR3aa: CASSPLPSGRGDEQFF
CDR3nt: TGTGCCAGTAGCCCCCTGCCCAGCGGGAGAGGAGATGAGCAGTTCTTC

d_gene: NA
v_gene: TRBV2
len: 13
abundance: NA
j_gene: TRBJ2-1
CDR3aa: CASRAGVGNEQFF
CDR3nt: TGTGCCAGCAGGGCAGGGGTCGGGAATGAGCAGTTCTTC

d_gene: TRBD1
v_gene: TRBV3-1/TRBV3-2
len: 13
abundance: NA
j_gene: TRBJ2-7
CDR3aa: CASSVRDRIEQYF
CDR3nt: TGTGCCAGCAGCGTCCGGGACAGAATCGAGCAGTACTTC

d_gene: TRBD2
v_gene: TRBV28
len: 13
abundance: NA
j_gene: TRBJ2-7
CDR3aa: CASATSGTYEQYF
CDR3nt: TGTGCCAGCGCGACTAGCGGAACCTACGAGCAGTACTTC

d_gene: NA
v_gene: TRBV19
len: 15
abundance: NA
j_gene: TRBJ1-2
CDR3aa: CASRDLLDADYGYTF
CDR3nt: TGTGCCAGCCGGGACTTACTTGATGCGGACTATGGCTACACCTTC

d_gene: TRBD1
v_gene: TRBV5-3
len: 19
abundance: NA
j_gene: TRBJ2-7
CDR3aa: CARSRALWTGGDHSYEQYF
CDR3nt: TGTGCCAGAAGCCGGGCCCTGTGGACAGGGGGCGATCACTCCTACGAGCAGTACTTC

d_gene: NA
v_gene: TRBV28
len: 13
abundance: NA
j_gene: TRBJ1-5
CDR3aa: CASSSRGSQPQHF
CDR3nt: TGTGCCAGCAGTTCCAGGGGTTCTCAGCCCCAGCATTTT

d_gene: TRBD1
v_gene: TRBV27
len: 15
abundance: NA
j_gene: TRBJ1-4
CDR3aa: CASSLSGTGVEKLFF
CDR3nt: TGTGCCAGCAGTTTGTCCGGGACAGGGGTGGAAAAACTGTTTTTT

d_gene: NA
v_gene: TRBV21-1
len: 19
abundance: NA
j_gene: TRBJ1-1
CDR3aa: CASSTRGGPHRLMNTEAFF
CDR3nt: TGTGCCAGCAGCACCCGGGGGGGGCCCCACCGTTTAATGAACACTGAAGCTTTCTTT

d_gene: TRBD1
v_gene: TRBV6-1
len: 16
abundance: NA
j_gene: TRBJ2-7
CDR3aa: CASSDPGQVRSYEQYF
CDR3nt: TGTGCCAGCAGTGATCCCGGACAGGTTAGGTCCTACGAGCAGTACTTC

d_gene: NA
v_gene: TRBV5-5
len: 14
abundance: NA
j_gene: TRBJ2-2
CDR3aa: CASSLGSGLRELFF
CDR3nt: TGTGCCAGCAGCTTGGGTAGCGGTCTCCGGGAGCTGTTTTTT

d_gene: NA
v_gene: TRBV6-1
len: 14
abundance: NA
j_gene: TRBJ1-4
CDR3aa: CASSDQGTNEKLFF
CDR3nt: TGTGCCAGCAGTGACCAGGGAACTAATGAAAAACTGTTTTTT

d_gene: NA
v_gene: TRBV15
len: 12
abundance: NA
j_gene: TRBJ2-1
CDR3aa: CATSSRGNEQFF
CDR3nt: TGTGCCACCAGCAGCAGGGGCAATGAGCAGTTCTTC

d_gene: TRBD2
v_gene: TRBV28
len: 17
abundance: NA
j_gene: TRBJ2-1
CDR3aa: CASSAGLAGRSYNEQFF
CDR3nt: TGTGCCAGCAGTGCGGGACTAGCGGGACGCTCCTACAATGAGCAGTTCTTC